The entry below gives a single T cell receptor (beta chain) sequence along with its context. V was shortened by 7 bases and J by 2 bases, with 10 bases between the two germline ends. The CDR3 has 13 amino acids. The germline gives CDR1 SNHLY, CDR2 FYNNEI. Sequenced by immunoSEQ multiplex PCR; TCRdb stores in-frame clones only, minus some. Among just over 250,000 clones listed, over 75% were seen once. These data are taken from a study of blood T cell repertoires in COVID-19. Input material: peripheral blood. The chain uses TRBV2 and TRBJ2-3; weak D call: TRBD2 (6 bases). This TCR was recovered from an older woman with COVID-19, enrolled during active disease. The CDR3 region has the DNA TGTGCCAGCATTGGGACTTCCACAGATACGCAGTATTTT. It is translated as CASIGTSTDTQYF. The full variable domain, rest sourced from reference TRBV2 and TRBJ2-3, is EPEVTQTPSHQVTQMGQEVILRCVPISNHLYFYWYRQILGQKVEFLVSFYNNEISEKSEIFDDQFSVERPDGSNFTLKIRSTKLEDSAMYFCASIGTSTDTQYFGPGTRLTVL.